One sample yielded the 20 T cell receptor beta chains listed below, sequenced in a study of blood T cell repertoires in COVID-19. Repertoires were generated with immunoSEQ multiplex PCR, while TCRdb's copy carries only in-frame clones and drops some. The data show some 260,000 clones, over 65% seen once. Specimen: peripheral blood. The receptor set was obtained from an elderly woman with acute or convalescent COVID-19.

The chain uses TRBV19 and TRBJ2-3; 9 nucleotides match TRBD2. The CDR3 spans 16 residues. Germline values: CDR1 LNHDA, CDR2 SQIVND (reference sequence). With 6 bases clipped from V and 0 bases from J, the junction kept 7 bases outside the gene matches. In DNA form, the CDR3 reads TGTGCCAGTAGGGCGAGACTAGCGGCTAGCACAGATACGCAGTATTTT. Translating gives CASRARLAASTDTQYF.

The chain combines TRBV29-1 with TRBJ1-2, with D maybe TRBD1 (5 bases). This CDR3 region has 13 residues. The V gene lost 3 bases and the J gene lost 1 base, with 9 bases spanning the gap. CDR1 is SQVTM and CDR2 is ANQGSEA in the germline V gene. CDR3 nucleotide sequence: TGCAGCGTTGAGGGGCAGAGTAACTATGGCTACACCTTC. This translates into CSVEGQSNYGYTF.

The chain uses TRBV6-4 and TRBJ1-6; D uncertain. The CDR3 has 15 residues. V gave up 8 bases and J gave up 0 bases, with 11 bases separating them. Germline V gives CDR1 MRHNA, CDR2 SNTAGT. CDR3 region: CASAKESSYNSPLHF. CDR3 sequence (DNA): TGTGCCAGCGCTAAGGAGAGCTCCTATAATTCACCCCTCCACTTT.

The V call is TRBV20-1, the J call TRBJ2-1, with D possibly being TRBD2 (6 bases). Germline values: CDR1 DFQATT, CDR2 SNEGSKA (reference sequence). The CDR3 loop spans 11 amino acids. Trimming left V 1 base short and J 12 bases short, with 10 bases between. CDR3: CSARGPRGQFF. In DNA, the CDR3 is TGCAGTGCTAGAGGGCCGCGGGGGCAGTTCTTC.

This clone was recorded only once. The chain links TRBV7-9 to TRBJ1-2; no clear D. The length of the CDR3 is 15 residues. V lost 1 base to trimming and J lost 0 bases, with 9 bases between them. Germline values: CDR1 SEHNR, CDR2 FQNEAQ (reference sequence). The chain's CDR3 is CASSLDRSTNYGYTF. CDR3 sequence (DNA): TGTGCCAGCAGCTTAGACAGAAGTACTAACTATGGCTACACCTTC.

J is TRBJ2-3 and V is TRBV4-1, with D perhaps matching TRBD1 (6 bases). Germline V gene sequence: CDR1 MGHRA, CDR2 YSYEKL. The CDR3 totals 16 residues. V was trimmed by 7 bases and J by 1 base, leaving 18 bases between them. For the CDR3, the DNA is TGCGCCAGCAACTCTCCTCAGGGGACACGCACAGATACGCAGTATTTT. Its translation is CASNSPQGTRTDTQYF.

The J gene is TRBJ2-1, the V gene TRBV5-5; possible D gene TRBD1, 6 bases. The CDR3 covers 15 residues. CDR1 and CDR2 (germline): SGHKS, YYEKEE (reference sequence). V dropped 0 bases and J dropped 4 bases, with 11 bases sitting between them. The DNA for the CDR3 is TGTGCCAGCAGCTTGGTGGGACAACCGTACAATGAGCAGTTCTTC. Translation gives CASSLVGQPYNEQFF.

The J gene is TRBJ2-1, the V gene TRBV6-6, with D possibly TRBD2 on 6 matching bases. In germline, CDR1 is MNHNY, CDR2 SVGAGI (reference sequence). With 7 bases removed from V and 8 bases from J, the gap between germline ends came to 12 bases. The CDR3 loop spans 12 amino acids. CDR3: CASNGGRDEQFF. The CDR3 nucleotides are TGTGCCAGCAATGGAGGGCGGGATGAGCAGTTCTTC.

The gene calls are TRBV19 and TRBJ1-2, with 12 bases lining up with TRBD1. The CDR3 extends over 14 amino acids. Germline loops: CDR1 LNHDA, CDR2 SQIVND (reference sequence). The V gene end was trimmed by 3 bases and the J gene end by 8 bases; junction bases not matched to a gene: 4. The DNA for the CDR3 is TGTGCCAGTAGTATCGGGGACAGGGGGCGAGGCTACACCTTC. Translated, it gives CASSIGDRGRGYTF.

This chain joins TRBV23-1 and TRBJ1-5; TRBD1 agrees at 9 bases. TRBV23-1 is treated as an ORF (open reading frame) with a function not yet certain. Trimming removed 6 bases from V and 3 bases from J; junction bases left unmatched: 6. The CDR3 loop spans 15 amino acids. The CDR3 loop is CASSPQGAVNQPQHF. CDR3 nucleotide sequence: TGCGCCAGCAGCCCACAGGGGGCGGTCAATCAGCCCCAGCATTTT.

This clone was seen a few times. The chain has TRBV19 and TRBJ1-2, with 8 bases that match TRBD1. Germline V lookup: CDR1 LNHDA, CDR2 SQIVND (reference sequence). V was clipped by 8 bases and J by 0 bases; unmatched bases: 5. There are 14 residues in the CDR3. CDR3 DNA: TGTGCCAGTGGACAGGGAAGGACTAACTATGGCTACACCTTC. This gives the protein CASGQGRTNYGYTF.

V usage is TRBV12-3 or TRBV12-4 and J usage is TRBJ2-7, with D possibly TRBD1 on 6 matching bases. The V end lost 3 bases, the J end lost 2 bases, and 8 bases lay between the germline ends. This CDR3 region has 13 residues. In DNA form, the CDR3 reads TGTGCCAGCAGTTTCAGGGGAGCCTACGAGCAGTACTTC. Amino acid sequence: CASSFRGAYEQYF.

The rearrangement joins TRBV27 to TRBJ2-6; TRBD1 aligns across 9 bases. Germline V gene data show CDR1 as MNHEY and CDR2 as SMNVEV (reference sequence). CDR3 size: 20 residues. The ends lost 2 bases at V and 1 base at J; junction bases unmatched: 12. CDR3 sequence reads: CASSLRGRGQGRSGANVLTF. Written as DNA, the CDR3 is TGTGCCAGCAGTTTAAGGGGGAGGGGACAGGGTAGGTCTGGGGCCAACGTCCTGACTTTC.

Only a few counts were recorded for this clone. The genes are TRBV10-3 and TRBJ1-5; tentative D call: TRBD1 (6 bases). The CDR3 has 14 amino acids. Per the germline V gene, CDR1 is ENHRY and CDR2 is SYGVKD. Trimming removed 10 bases from V and 5 bases from J, with 18 bases in between. The chain's CDR3 is CARENQGRHQPQHF. CDR3 in DNA: TGTGCCAGAGAAAATCAGGGGCGGCATCAGCCCCAGCATTTT.

The V call is TRBV9, the J call TRBJ2-5; 10 nucleotides line up with TRBD2. The CDR3 spans 20 residues. After removal of 4 bases from V and 0 bases from J, the junction contained 18 bases not matched to a gene. Germline V gene data show CDR1 as SGDLS and CDR2 as YYNGEE. CDR3 sequence: CASSPREGSSGRAYQETQYF. CDR3 sequence (DNA): TGTGCCAGCAGCCCCCGGGAGGGGTCTAGCGGGAGAGCGTACCAAGAGACCCAGTACTTC.

This chain joins TRBV6-5 and TRBJ1-3, with a weak D call TRBD1 (6 bases). Germline CDR1 MNHEY, CDR2 SVGAGI. The CDR3 is 14 amino acids. Trimming left V 6 bases short and J 5 bases short, with 14 bases between. The CDR3 loop is CASSSRQARNTIYF. The CDR3 nucleotides are TGTGCCAGCAGCTCCCGACAGGCGCGAAACACCATATATTTT.

There are a few counts of this clone. This chain connects TRBV7-2 to TRBJ2-1; a possible D gene is TRBD1 (5 bases). Trimming removed 2 bases at V and 3 bases at J, with 11 bases between. There are 15 residues in the CDR3. Germline V gives CDR1 SGHTA, CDR2 FQGNSA. CDR3 loop: CASSLSQVNYNEQFF. The CDR3 DNA follows: TGTGCCAGCAGCTTATCACAGGTAAACTACAATGAGCAGTTCTTC.

V and J are TRBV5-1 and TRBJ1-1; 10 bases fit TRBD1. This CDR3 is 16 amino acids long. The V gene's germline CDR1 is SGHRS and CDR2 YFSETQ. V lost 3 bases and J lost 5; bases outside the gene matches: 10. Here the CDR3 reads CASSSRQGARQTEAFF. The CDR3 region has the DNA TGCGCCAGCAGCTCCCGACAGGGGGCGCGTCAAACTGAAGCTTTCTTT.

The rearrangement joins TRBV7-2 to TRBJ1-3; 8 bases match TRBD1. The germline V gene encodes CDR1 SGHTA and CDR2 FQGNSA. V lost 3 bases, J lost 3 bases, and 16 bases stayed unmatched. This CDR3 is 19 amino acids long. The CDR3 DNA follows: TGTGCCAGCAGCTTTCCCGGACCGGGCAGGGGGCATAGTGGAAACACCATATATTTT. Its protein product is CASSFPGPGRGHSGNTIYF.

The rearrangement joins TRBV7-2 to TRBJ1-6, with 8 bases fitting TRBD1. Trimming at V came to 2 bases and at J to 6 bases, leaving 0 bases not matched to a gene. The CDR3 has 14 residues. The germline V gene has CDR1 SGHTA and CDR2 FQGNSA. CDR3 amino acids: CASSLQGANSPLHF. The CDR3 coding sequence is TGTGCCAGCAGCTTACAGGGGGCTAATTCACCCCTCCACTTT.